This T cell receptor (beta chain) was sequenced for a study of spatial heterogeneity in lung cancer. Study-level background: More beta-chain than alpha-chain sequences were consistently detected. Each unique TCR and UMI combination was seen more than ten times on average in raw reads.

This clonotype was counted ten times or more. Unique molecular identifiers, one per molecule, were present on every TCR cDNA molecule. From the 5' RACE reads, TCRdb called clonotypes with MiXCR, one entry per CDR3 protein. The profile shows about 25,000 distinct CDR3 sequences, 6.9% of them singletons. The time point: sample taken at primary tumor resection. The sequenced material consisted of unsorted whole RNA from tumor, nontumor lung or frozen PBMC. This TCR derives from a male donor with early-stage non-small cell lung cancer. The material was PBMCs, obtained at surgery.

Written as DNA, the CDR3 is TGTGCCAGCAGCTTCGGTTCAGCCGGGGAGCTGTTTTTT. It codes for CASSFGSAGELFF. The chain employs TRBV5-5 and TRBJ2-2; D is ambiguous. Germline assignment: CDR1 SGHKS and CDR2 YYEKEE (reference sequence). V lost 2 bases and J lost 6, with 8 bases in between. The CDR3 is 13 residues long.